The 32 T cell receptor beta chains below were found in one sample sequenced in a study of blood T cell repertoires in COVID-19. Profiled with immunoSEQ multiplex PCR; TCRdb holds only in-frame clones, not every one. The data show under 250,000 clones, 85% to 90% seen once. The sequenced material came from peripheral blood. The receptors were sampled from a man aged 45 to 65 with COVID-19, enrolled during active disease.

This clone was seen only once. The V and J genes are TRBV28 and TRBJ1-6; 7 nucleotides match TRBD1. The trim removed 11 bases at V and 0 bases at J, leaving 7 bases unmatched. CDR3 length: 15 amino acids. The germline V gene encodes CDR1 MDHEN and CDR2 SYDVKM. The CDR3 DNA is TGTGCCGCTTTAAACAGGGGCTCCTATAATTCACCCCTCCACTTT. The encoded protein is CAALNRGSYNSPLHF.

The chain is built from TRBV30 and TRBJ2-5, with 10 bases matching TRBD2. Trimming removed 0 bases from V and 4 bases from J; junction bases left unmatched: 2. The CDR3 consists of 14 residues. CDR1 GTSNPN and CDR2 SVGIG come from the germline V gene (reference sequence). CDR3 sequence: CAWSVIAGGETQYF. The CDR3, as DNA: TGTGCCTGGAGTGTGATAGCGGGGGGAGAGACCCAGTACTTC. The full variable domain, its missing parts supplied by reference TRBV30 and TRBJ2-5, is SQTIHQWPATLVQPVGSPLSLECTVEGTSNPNLYWYRQAAGRGLQLLFYSVGIGQISSEVPQNLSASRPQDRQFILSSKKLLLSDSGFYLCAWSVIAGGETQYFGPGTRLLVL.

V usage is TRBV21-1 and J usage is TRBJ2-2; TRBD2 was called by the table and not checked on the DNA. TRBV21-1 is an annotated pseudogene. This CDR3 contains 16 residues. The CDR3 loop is CASSTQRLGGAGELFF. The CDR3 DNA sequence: TGTGCCAGCAGCACCCAGCGTTTGGGGGGTGCCGGGGAGCTGTTTTTT.

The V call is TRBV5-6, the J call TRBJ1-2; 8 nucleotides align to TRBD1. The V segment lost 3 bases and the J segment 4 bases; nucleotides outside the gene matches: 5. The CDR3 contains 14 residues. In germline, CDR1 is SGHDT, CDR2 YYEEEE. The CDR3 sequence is CASSWRTGPYGYTF. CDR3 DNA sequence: TGTGCCAGCAGCTGGAGGACAGGGCCCTATGGCTACACCTTC.

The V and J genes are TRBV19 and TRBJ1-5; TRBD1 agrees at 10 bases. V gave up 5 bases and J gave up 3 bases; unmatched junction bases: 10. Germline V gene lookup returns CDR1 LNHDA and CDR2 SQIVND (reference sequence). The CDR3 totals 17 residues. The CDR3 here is CASSYFSGTGVNQPQHF. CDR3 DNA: TGTGCCAGTAGTTACTTTTCGGGGACAGGGGTCAATCAGCCCCAGCATTTT.

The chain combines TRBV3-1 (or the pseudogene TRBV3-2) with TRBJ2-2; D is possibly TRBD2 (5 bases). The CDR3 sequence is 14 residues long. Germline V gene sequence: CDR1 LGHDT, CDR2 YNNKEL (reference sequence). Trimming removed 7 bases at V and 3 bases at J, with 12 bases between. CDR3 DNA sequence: TGTGCCAGCAATCCTAGCAGTTACACCGGGGAGCTGTTTTTT. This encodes CASNPSSYTGELFF.

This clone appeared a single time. The CDR3 nucleotides read TGCGCCAGCAGCAGACCGGGATCGAACACCGGGGAGCTGTTTTTT. Translating gives CASSRPGSNTGELFF. This rearrangement joins TRBV5-1 to TRBJ2-2, with D possibly matching TRBD2 (5 bases). The length of the CDR3 is 15 residues. CDR1 is SGHRS and CDR2 is YFSETQ in the germline V gene. V was trimmed by 4 bases and J by 0 bases, leaving 10 bases between them.

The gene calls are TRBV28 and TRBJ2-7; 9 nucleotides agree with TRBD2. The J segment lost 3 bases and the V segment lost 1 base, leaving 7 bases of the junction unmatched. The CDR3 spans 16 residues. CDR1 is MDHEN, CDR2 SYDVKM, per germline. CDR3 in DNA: TGTGCCAGCAGTTTATTTAAAGCGGGGGGAGGCTACGAGCAGTACTTC. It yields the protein CASSLFKAGGGYEQYF.

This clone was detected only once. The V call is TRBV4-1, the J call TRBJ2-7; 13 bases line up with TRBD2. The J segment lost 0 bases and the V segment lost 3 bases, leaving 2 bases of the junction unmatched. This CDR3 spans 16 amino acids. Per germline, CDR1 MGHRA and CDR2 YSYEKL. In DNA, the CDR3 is TGCGCCAGCAGCCACAGGACTAGCGGGAGCTCCTACGAGCAGTACTTC. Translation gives CASSHRTSGSSYEQYF.

CDR3 in DNA: TGCGCCAGCAGCCCTGATGACAGGGCGACGAACACTGAAGCTTTCTTT. Amino acid sequence: CASSPDDRATNTEAFF. V and J are TRBV5-1 and TRBJ1-1, with TRBD1 identical over 7 bases. This CDR3 comprises 16 residues. CDR1 is SGHRS and CDR2 is YFSETQ in the germline V gene. The ends lost 4 bases at V and 1 base at J; junction bases unmatched: 10.

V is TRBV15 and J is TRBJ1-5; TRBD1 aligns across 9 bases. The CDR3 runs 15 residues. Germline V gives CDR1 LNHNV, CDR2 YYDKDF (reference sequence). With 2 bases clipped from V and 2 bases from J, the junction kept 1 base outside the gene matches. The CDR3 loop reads CATSRRDRGNQPQHF. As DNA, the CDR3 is TGTGCCACCAGCAGACGGGACAGGGGCAATCAGCCCCAGCATTTT.

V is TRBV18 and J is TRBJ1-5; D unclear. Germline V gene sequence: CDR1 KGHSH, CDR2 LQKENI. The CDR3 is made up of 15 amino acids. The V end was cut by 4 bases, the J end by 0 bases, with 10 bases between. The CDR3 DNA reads TGTGCCAGCTCACGGGCAGTCGATAGCAATCAGCCCCAGCATTTT. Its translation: CASSRAVDSNQPQHF.

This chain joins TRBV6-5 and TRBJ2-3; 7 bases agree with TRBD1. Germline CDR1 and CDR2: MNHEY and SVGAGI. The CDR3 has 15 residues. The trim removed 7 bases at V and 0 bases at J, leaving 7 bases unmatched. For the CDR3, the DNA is TGTGCCAGCACCCCCGGGACAGCGAGCACAGATACGCAGTATTTT. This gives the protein CASTPGTASTDTQYF.

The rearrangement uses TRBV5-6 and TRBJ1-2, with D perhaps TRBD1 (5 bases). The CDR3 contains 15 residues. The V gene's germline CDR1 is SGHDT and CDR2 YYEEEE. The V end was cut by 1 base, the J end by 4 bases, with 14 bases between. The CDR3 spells CASSLSWQGFYGYTF. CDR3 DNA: TGTGCCAGCAGCTTGTCATGGCAGGGATTCTATGGCTACACCTTC.

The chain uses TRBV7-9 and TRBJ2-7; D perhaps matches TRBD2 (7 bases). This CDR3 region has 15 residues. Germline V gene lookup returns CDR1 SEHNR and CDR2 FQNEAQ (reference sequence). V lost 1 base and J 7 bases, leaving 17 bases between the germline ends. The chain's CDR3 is CASSLGPRGPGEQYF. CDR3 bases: TGTGCCAGCAGCTTAGGGCCGCGGGGGCCGGGGGAGCAGTACTTC.

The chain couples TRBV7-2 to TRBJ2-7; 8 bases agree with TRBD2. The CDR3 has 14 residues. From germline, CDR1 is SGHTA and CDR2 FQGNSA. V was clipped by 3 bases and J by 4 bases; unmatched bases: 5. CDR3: CASSFSGGPYEQYF. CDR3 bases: TGTGCCAGCAGCTTTTCGGGGGGGCCGTACGAGCAGTACTTC.

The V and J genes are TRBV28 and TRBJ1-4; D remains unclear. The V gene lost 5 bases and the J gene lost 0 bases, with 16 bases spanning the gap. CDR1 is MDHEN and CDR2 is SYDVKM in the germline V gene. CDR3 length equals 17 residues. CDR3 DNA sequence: TGTGCCAGCAGTCCTCCGAGGGCCCCTGCAACTAATGAAAAACTGTTTTTT. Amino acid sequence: CASSPPRAPATNEKLFF.

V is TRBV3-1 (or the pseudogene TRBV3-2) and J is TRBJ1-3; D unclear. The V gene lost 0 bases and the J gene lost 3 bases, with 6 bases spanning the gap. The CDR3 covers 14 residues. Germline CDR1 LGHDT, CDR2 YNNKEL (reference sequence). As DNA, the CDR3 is TGTGCCAGCAGCCAAGAGGCATATGGAAACACCATATATTTT. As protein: CASSQEAYGNTIYF.

The CDR3 DNA is TGTGCCAGTACCAGGGTTTGGAGTCAGCCCCAGCATTTT. Translation gives CASTRVWSQPQHF. The chain combines TRBV19 with TRBJ1-5; the D gene is possibly TRBD1 (5 bases). Looked up from germline, CDR1 is LNHDA and CDR2 is SQIVND (reference sequence). The CDR3 is 13 amino acids. Trimming shortened V by 7 bases and J by 6 bases, and 13 bases separated the two germline ends.

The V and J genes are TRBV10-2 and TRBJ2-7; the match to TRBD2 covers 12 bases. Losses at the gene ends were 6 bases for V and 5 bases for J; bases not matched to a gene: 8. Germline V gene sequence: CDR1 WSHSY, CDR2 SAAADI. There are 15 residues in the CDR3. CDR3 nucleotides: TGCGCCAGCAGGGATTTACTAGCGGGAGGCGACGAGCAGTACTTC. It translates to CASRDLLAGGDEQYF.

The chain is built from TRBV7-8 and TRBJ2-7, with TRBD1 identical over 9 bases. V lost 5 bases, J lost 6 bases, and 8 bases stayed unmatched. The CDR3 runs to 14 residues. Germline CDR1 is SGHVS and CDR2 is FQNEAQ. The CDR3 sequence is CASSPGTGSGEQYF. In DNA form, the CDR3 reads TGTGCCAGCAGCCCCGGGACAGGGAGCGGCGAGCAGTACTTC.

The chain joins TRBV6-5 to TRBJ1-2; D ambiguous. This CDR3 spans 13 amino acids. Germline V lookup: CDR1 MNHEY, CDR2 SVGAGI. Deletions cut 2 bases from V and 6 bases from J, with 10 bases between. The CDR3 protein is CASSYDGIDGYTF. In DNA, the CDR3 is TGTGCCAGCAGTTACGACGGGATAGATGGCTACACCTTC.

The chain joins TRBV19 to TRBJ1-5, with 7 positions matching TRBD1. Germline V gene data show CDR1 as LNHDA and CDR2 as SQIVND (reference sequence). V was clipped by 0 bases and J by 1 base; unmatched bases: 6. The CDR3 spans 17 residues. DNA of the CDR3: TGTGCCAGTAGTATAGAGGGGGGCAGGGGGAGCAATCAGCCCCAGCATTTT. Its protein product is CASSIEGGRGSNQPQHF. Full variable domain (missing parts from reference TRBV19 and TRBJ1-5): DGGITQSPKYLFRKEGQNVTLSCEQNLNHDAMYWYRQDPGQGLRLIYYSQIVNDFQKGDIAEGYSVSREKKESFPLTVTSAQKNPTAFYLCASSIEGGRGSNQPQHFGDGTRLSIL.

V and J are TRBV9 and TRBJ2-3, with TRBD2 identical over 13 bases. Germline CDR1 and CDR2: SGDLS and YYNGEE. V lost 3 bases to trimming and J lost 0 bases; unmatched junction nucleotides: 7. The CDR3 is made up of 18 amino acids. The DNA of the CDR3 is TGTGCCAGCAGCGCAACTAGCGGGGGGGCGATCAGCACAGATACGCAGTATTTT. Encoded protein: CASSATSGGAISTDTQYF.

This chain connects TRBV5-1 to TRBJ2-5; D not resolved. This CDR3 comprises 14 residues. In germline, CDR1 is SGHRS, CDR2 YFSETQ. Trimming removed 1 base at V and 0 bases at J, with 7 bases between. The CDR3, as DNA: TGCGCCAGCAGCTTGTCCCAGGACCAAGAGACCCAGTACTTC. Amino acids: CASSLSQDQETQYF.

In DNA, the CDR3 is TGTGCCTGGAAGACAGGGGGCCCCGGTCCGTACCCCCTCCACTTT. It specifies CAWKTGGPGPYPLHF. The V call is TRBV30, the J call TRBJ1-6; 10 nucleotides line up with TRBD1. The CDR3 consists of 15 residues. V lost 4 bases and J lost 13; bases outside the gene matches: 13. CDR1 and CDR2 (germline): GTSNPN, SVGIG (reference sequence).

The CDR3 protein is CASSGTSGSYEQYF. Here the CDR3 DNA reads TGTGCCAGCTCAGGAACTAGCGGGAGTTACGAGCAGTACTTC. This chain connects TRBV18 to TRBJ2-7; 11 positions agree with TRBD2. Germline V lookup: CDR1 KGHSH, CDR2 LQKENI. CDR3 length: 14 amino acids. After removal of 5 bases from V and 4 bases from J, the junction contained 4 bases not matched to a gene. Variable domain in full (rest from reference TRBV18 and TRBJ2-7): NAGVMQNPRHLVRRRGQEARLRCSPMKGHSHVYWYRQLPEEGLKFMVYLQKENIIDESGMPKERFSAEFPKEGPSILRIQQVVRGDSAAYFCASSGTSGSYEQYFGPGTRLTVT.

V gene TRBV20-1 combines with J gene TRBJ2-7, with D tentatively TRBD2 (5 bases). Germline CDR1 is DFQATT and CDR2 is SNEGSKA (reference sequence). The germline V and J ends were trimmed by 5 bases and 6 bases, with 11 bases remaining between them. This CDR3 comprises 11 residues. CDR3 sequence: CSAEGNVEQYF. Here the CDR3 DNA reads TGCAGTGCTGAGGGTAATGTCGAGCAGTACTTC.

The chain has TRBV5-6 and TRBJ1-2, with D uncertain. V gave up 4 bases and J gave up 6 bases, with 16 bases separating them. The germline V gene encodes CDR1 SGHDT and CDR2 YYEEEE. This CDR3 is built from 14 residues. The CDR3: CASSLPTGGDGYTF. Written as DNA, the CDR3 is TGTGCCAGCAGCCTCCCCACCGGTGGAGATGGCTACACCTTC.

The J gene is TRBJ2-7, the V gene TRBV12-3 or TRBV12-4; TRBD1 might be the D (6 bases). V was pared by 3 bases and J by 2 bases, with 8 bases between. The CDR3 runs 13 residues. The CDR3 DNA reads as TGTGCCAGCAGTTTTGGGGACACCTACGAGCAGTACTTC. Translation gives CASSFGDTYEQYF.

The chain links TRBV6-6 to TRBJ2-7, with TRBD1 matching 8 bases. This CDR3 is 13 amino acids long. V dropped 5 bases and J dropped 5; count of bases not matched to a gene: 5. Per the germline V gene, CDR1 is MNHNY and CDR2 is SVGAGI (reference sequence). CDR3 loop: CASSRTGIDEQYF. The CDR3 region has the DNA TGTGCCAGCAGTAGGACAGGGATCGACGAGCAGTACTTC.

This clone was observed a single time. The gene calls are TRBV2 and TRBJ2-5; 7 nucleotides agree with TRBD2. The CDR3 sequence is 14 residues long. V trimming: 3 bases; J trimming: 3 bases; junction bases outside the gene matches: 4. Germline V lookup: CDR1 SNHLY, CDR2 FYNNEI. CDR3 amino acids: CASSETGGEETQYF. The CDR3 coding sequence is TGTGCCAGCAGTGAGACGGGGGGTGAAGAGACCCAGTACTTC.